The text below deals with one TCR beta chain. Per the original data handling: For nucleated cells, counts were estimated from reference gene primer amplification. TCRdb keeps only in-frame clones here, not all; method: immunoSEQ multiplex PCR. V, J and clone size reflect that table, while D and trimming were determined from the DNA. Of over 350,000 clones in the sample, about nine tenths were seen once. The source of the sample is a study of blood T cell repertoires in COVID-19. About the study: Sites across the United States, Italy and Spain contributed samples from acute and convalescent COVID-19.

Germline V gene sequence: CDR1 MGHRA, CDR2 YSYEKL. The CDR3 has 14 amino acids. The ends lost 4 bases at V and 5 bases at J; junction bases unmatched: 8. The specimen sequenced was peripheral blood. The origin of this receptor is a woman in her 30s with active or convalescent COVID-19. The chain couples TRBV4-1 to TRBJ2-7, with 7 bases fitting TRBD2. CDR3 sequence: CASSPWGGSNEQYF. CDR3 DNA: TGCGCCAGCAGCCCTTGGGGGGGTTCCAACGAGCAGTACTTC.